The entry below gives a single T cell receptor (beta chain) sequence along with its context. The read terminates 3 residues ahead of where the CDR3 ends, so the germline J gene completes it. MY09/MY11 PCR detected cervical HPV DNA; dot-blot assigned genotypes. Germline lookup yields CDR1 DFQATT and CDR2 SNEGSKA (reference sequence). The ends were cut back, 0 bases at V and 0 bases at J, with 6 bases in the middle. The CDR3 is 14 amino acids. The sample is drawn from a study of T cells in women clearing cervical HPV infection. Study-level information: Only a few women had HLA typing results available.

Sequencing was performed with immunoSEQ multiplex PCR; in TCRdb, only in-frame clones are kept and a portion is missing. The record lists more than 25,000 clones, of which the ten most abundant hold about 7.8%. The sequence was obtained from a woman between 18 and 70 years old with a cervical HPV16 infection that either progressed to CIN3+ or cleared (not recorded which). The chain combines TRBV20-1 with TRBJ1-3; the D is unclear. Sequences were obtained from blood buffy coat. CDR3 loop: CSARDFNSGNTIYF. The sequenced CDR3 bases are TGCAGTGCTAGAGATTTCAACTCTGGAAACACC.